This T cell receptor (beta chain) was recorded in a study of spatial heterogeneity in lung cancer (dated by TCRdb to between 2017 and 2020). Notes on the research overall: Beta-chain transcripts were consistently detected in greater numbers than alpha-chain transcripts, which likely reflects a higher abundance of beta-chain transcripts. TCR transcript counts in tumor regions correlated strongly with a T cell transcriptional module score from matched bulk RNA-seq. In the raw uncorrected reads, each unique combination of TCR and UMI appeared more than ten times on average. TCR alpha and beta repertoires were quantitatively compared across multiple tumor regions, matched nontumor lung and blood in non-small cell lung cancer. Nonsynonymous mutation counts, determined by whole-exome sequencing of tumor tissue, were related to TCR repertoire features. At surgery, both alpha and beta chains were TCR-sequenced in over 200 tumor regions, 63 to 65 matched nontumor lung samples and some 60 PBMC samples. Beyond this particular receptor, the publication reports: TCR-seq coverage of tumor T cells was estimated at only 7% to 8% for alpha chains and less than 15% for beta chains. The count of ubiquitous expanded TCRs correlated with the count of ubiquitous nonsynonymous mutations, and the count of regional expanded TCRs correlated with the count of regional nonsynonymous mutations. The tumor nonsynonymous mutation count correlated with the number of expanded intratumoral alpha and beta TCRs. Additional single-cell paired TCR alpha and beta sequencing was considered necessary to confirm, at a functional level, the hypothesis that regional TCRs recognize regional mutations.

For CDR1 and CDR2, the germline V gene (reference sequence) lists MNHEY and SMNVEV. V is reduced by 2 bases and J by 1 base, leaving a spacing of 17 bases between them. From the cysteine through the phenylalanine, the CDR3 covers 17 amino acids. Only CDR3 DNA is held: 51 bases, read in frame from base 1. The time point label of this sample denotes: sample taken at primary tumor resection. Samples were obtained from approximately 70 patients with early-stage, untreated non-small cell lung cancer from the lung TRACERx cohort. Without any cell sorting, TCR sequencing was performed on whole RNA extracted either from tumor and nontumor lung tissue or from cryopreserved PBMC samples. Patients were selected for TCR sequencing only if sufficient RNA was available from at least two tumor regions. Before being selected, tumor and adjacent nontumor lung specimens were reviewed by a lung pathologist. This clonotype was recorded at least ten times. Its binding antigen is unknown. Base-call qualities are not available, and no considerably larger clone is one nucleotide away.

Libraries came from 5' RACE. Data came from a NextSeq 500. To allow correction of PCR and sequencing errors, the TCR library protocol tagged every TCR cDNA molecule with a unique molecular identifier. As for the original processing: TCR identification, UMI-based error correction and CDR3 extraction were all carried out with Decombinator tools. Expanded TCRs were defined as those above a frequency of 2 per 1,000, corresponding to the top 1% of the tumor frequency distribution. Expanded tumor TCRs statistically deemed absent (corrected P<0.05) from at least one tumor region were classed as regional, and all other expanded tumor TCRs were classed as ubiquitous. Renyi diversity was calculated using the R vegan package after each repertoire was subsampled 100 times to 5,000 TCRs. To build CDR3 similarity networks, amino acid triplet string-kernel similarity was used, and CDR3s were connected when their pairwise similarity was above 0.82. TCRdb passed the public sequencing reads through fastp at Q25 and MiXCR, retaining productive beta sequences. When rows share a CDR3 protein, they turn into one entry using the most common DNA and genes. It is TCRdb's table, rather than the study itself, that gives the V and J calls and clone size. The sample table holds 20,000 to 30,000 distinct CDR3 sequences, of which roughly 10% were seen once. The ten largest clones add up to approximately 7.5% of the sample.

Recombination connected TRBV27 to TRBJ2-5; the D gene is perhaps TRBD1, on 6 matching bases. The sample consisted of lung tumor tissue, taken at surgery. The source of this sequence is a male donor with early-stage non-small cell lung cancer. CDR3 protein: CASSLSFRRTAQETQYF. At the DNA level, the sequence is TGTGCCAGCAGTTTAAGTTTCCGACGGACAGCCCAAGAGACCCAGTACTTC.